This T cell receptor (beta chain) originates from a study of blood T cell repertoires in COVID-19. This clone was recorded a few times. Profiled with immunoSEQ multiplex PCR; TCRdb holds only in-frame clones, not every one. The sample lists over 150,000 clones; around 73% were seen once. The sample consisted of PBMCs or T cells enriched from blood (not recorded which). The receptor was isolated from a woman aged 50 to 60 who had recovered from COVID-19.

The CDR3, as DNA: TGCGCCAGCAGCTTGGGGCAGGGTCGCGGAGAGACCCAGTACTTC. It yields the protein CASSLGQGRGETQYF. The J gene is TRBJ2-5, the V gene TRBV5-1, with D possibly being TRBD1 (5 bases). The germline V and J ends were trimmed by 0 bases and 4 bases, with 13 bases remaining between them. The CDR3 extends over 15 amino acids. Germline lookup yields CDR1 SGHRS and CDR2 YFSETQ.